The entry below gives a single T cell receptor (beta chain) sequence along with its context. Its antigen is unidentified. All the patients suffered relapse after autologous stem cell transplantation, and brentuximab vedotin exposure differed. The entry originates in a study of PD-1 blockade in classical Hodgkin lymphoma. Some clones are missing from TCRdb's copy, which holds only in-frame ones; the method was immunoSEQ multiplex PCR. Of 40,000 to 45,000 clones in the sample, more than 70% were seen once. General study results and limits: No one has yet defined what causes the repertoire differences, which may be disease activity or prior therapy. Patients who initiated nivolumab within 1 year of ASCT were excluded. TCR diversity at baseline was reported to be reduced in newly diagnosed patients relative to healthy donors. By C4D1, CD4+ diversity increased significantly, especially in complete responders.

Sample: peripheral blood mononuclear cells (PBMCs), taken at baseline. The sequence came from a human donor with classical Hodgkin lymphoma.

CDR3 nucleotides: TGCAGCGTTCGCCCCGGGACAGGGACCTACGAGCAGTACTTC. This gives the protein CSVRPGTGTYEQYF. The chain has TRBV29-1 and TRBJ2-7; TRBD1 matches 9 bases. There are 14 residues in the CDR3. Germline V CDR1 and CDR2: SQVTM, ANQGSEA. The V segment lost 5 bases and the J segment 2 bases; nucleotides outside the gene matches: 7.